This T cell receptor beta chain was sequenced in a study of shared clonotypes between healthy human individuals (dated by TCRdb to the early 2020s). General notes on the study: Three men and two women, aged 18 to 49 years, made up the cohort. To estimate repertoire size and how much clonotype sharing occurs between individuals, the study deeply sequenced the blood TCR repertoires of several healthy adults. Per donor, three plates each were used for CD4 naive and CD4 memory, two for CD8 naive, and one for CD8 memory. Different laboratories and diverse techniques were used to prepare libraries and sequence TCR repertoires, to increase sequencing depth and limit assay-specific biases. Between about 0.94 and 10 billion PBMCs per donor were obtained by leukapheresis.

Using the deep immunoSEQ assay, TCR CDR3 regions were amplified from genomic DNA by multiplex PCR. Extracted genomic DNA from each cell subset was spread evenly across all wells of several immunoSEQ 96-well plates, with each plate serving as a replicate. For sorted subsets, about 200 ng genomic DNA, equal to approximately 30,000 T cell genomes, was loaded into each replicate PCR. Purified libraries were measured with a Qubit 3.0 fluorometer, size-checked on a Bioanalyzer 2100, and measured again with the KAPA Library Quantification kit. Each immunoSEQ 96-well plate was sequenced on its own single-read 150-cycle Illumina NextSeq 550 flow cell. On the study's bioinformatics: Because the immunoSEQ output included only junctional sequences and no quality scores, the filtering could not be the same as the filtering used for full-length reads. Sequences were annotated with PyIR, a Python wrapper for IgBLAST v1.9, using IMGT germline references to assign V/J genes and CDR3. Any read was removed if the V/J assignment was weak (E-value above 1e-6), the CDR3 was missing, or the read contained stop codons, out-of-frame junctions, or ambiguous translated residues. V3J clonotypes were defined by identical inferred V gene, J gene, and CDR3 amino acid sequence. To compute the percentage overlap between repertoires, the number of shared unique clonotypes was divided by the size of the smaller repertoire. Three approaches were used to assess repertoire richness: RTK rarefaction, the Chao1 estimator, and Recon v2.1 estimates of unobserved clonotypes. Generation probabilities for all TCRbeta clonotypes obtained by the gDNA method from a handful of donors were computed using OLGA. Sourced from immuneACCESS, this table was stored by TCRdb with only in-frame sequences that have V and J called. A share of the clones is absent; for the studies checked, an unresolved V gene accounts for under half, and the remainder has no known explanation. D and trimming were read from the DNA, whereas the V and J calls and clone size are those reported in that table. Counted in this sample were a few million clones; just under 95% of them appeared once. Over 1.5% of the sample rests with the top ten.

CD8 naive samples were obtained by positive selection for CCR7 among CD45RO-negative cells, yielding a CD45RA+CCR7+ population from which TemRA cells were excluded. The donors were healthy, HIV-negative adults with no recently reported acute infections or vaccinations. Every donor was a Caucasian adult living in Nashville, Tennessee, USA. After blood collection by leukapheresis, PBMCs were isolated using Ficoll-Histopaque density gradient centrifugation and then cryopreserved in the vapor phase of liquid nitrogen. Purity and quantity of every magnetically sorted T cell population were checked by analytical flow cytometry. Genomic DNA was isolated from every sorted fraction and measured by UV absorbance on a Nanodrop 2000c. Broad study findings and their caveats: Compared with non-shared clonotypes, the clonotypes found in all four sorted-subset donors had higher generation probabilities. Pairwise subsampling indicated that sequencing depth was expected to affect the degree of clonotype sharing among donors. Larger estimated clonotype richness was generally found for naive subsets than for memory subsets. Sharing across a few donors was observed for around 5% of naive CD4, under 4% of naive CD8, about 2.3% of memory CD4, and around 0.4% of memory CD8 clonotypes. Sampling was limited to blood, and TCR repertoires in tissue likely differ from TCR repertoires in blood. The small number of donors limited the genetic and exposure-history diversity represented. Rarefaction of sorted-subset datasets indicated incomplete sequencing despite the large sequencing depth.

Of note for this clone: Its cognate antigen has yet to be identified. No base quality values were provided; no much bigger clone lies one nucleotide off.

Sequenced material: naive CD8+ T cells from PBMCs. The intended sense of this specimen's cell subset or site label: CD45RA+CCR7+. The sequence derives from a man aged 18 to 30 in good health. Some clones in this sample may be carry-over from other donors' samples.

The CDR3 region: CASSQGSGQPNNEQFF. Read as DNA, the sequence is TGTGCCAGCAGCCAAGGGTCAGGACAGCCGAACAATGAGCAGTTCTTC. The chain is made from TRBV4-2 and TRBJ2-1; TRBD1 is a weak D gene call, 6 bases matching. From the germline V gene, CDR1 is LGHNA and CDR2 is YNFKEQ. From the cysteine through the phenylalanine, the CDR3 covers 16 amino acids. Left in the record is the CDR3 DNA by itself, 48 bases read in frame from the first base. V sheds 1 base and J sheds 5 bases, leaving 15 bases between their ends.